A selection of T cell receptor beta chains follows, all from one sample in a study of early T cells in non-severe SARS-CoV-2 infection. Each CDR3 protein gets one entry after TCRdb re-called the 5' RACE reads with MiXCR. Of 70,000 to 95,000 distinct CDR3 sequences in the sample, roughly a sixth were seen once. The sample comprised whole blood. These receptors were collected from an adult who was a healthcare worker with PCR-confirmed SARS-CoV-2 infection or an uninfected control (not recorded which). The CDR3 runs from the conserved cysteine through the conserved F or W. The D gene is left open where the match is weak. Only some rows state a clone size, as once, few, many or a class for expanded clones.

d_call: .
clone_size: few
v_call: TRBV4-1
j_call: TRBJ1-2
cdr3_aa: CASSSTTGLGNGYTF
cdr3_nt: TGCGCCAGCAGCTCAACAACAGGGCTAGGGAATGGCTACACCTTC

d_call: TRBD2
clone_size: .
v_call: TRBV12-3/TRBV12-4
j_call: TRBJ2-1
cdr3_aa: CASSLEGTSGYNEQFF
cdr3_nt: TGTGCCAGCAGTTTAGAGGGGACTAGCGGATACAATGAGCAGTTCTTC

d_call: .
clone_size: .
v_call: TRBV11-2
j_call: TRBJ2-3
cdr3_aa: CASSLGRTEDTQYF
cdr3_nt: TGTGCCAGCAGCTTAGGACGGACGGAAGATACGCAGTATTTT

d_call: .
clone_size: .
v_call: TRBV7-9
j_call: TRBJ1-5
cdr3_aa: CASSPGRESQPQHF
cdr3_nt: TGTGCCAGCAGTCCAGGGAGGGAAAGTCAGCCCCAGCATTTT

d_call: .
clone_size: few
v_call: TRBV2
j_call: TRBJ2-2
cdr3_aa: CASSVGGLNAGELFF
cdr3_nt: TGTGCCAGCAGTGTCGGGGGGCTGAACGCCGGGGAGCTGTTTTTT

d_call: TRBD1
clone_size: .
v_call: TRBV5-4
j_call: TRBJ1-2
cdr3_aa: CASSADPGGAYGYTF
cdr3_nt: TGTGCCAGCAGCGCAGATCCAGGGGGCGCTTATGGCTACACCTTC

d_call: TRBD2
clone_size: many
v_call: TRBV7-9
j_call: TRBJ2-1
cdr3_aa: CASSSREGIYNEQFF
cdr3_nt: TGTGCCAGCAGCTCCCGGGAGGGGATCTACAATGAGCAGTTCTTC

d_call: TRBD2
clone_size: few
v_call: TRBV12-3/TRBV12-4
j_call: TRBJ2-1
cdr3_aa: CASSSGTTKQFF
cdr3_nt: TGTGCCAGCAGCTCCGGGACTACGAAGCAGTTCTTC

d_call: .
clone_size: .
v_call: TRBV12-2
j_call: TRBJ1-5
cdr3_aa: CASRFSGAYSNQPQHF
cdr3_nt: TGTGCAAGTCGCTTCTCAGGGGCCTATAGCAATCAGCCCCAGCATTTT

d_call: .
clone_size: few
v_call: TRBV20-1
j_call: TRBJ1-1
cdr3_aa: CSAPRGEHTEAFF
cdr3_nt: TGCAGTGCCCCGAGAGGGGAGCACACTGAAGCTTTCTTT

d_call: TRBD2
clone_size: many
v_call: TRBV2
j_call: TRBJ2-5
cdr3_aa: CASSLDASGIVETQYF
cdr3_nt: TGTGCCAGCAGTTTGGACGCTAGCGGGATAGTAGAGACCCAGTACTTC

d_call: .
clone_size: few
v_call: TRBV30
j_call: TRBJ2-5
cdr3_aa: CAWSVIRASFQETQYF
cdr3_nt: TGTGCCTGGAGTGTAATCAGGGCGAGTTTCCAAGAGACCCAGTACTTC

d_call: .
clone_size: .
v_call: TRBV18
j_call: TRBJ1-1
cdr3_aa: CASSRDNTEAFF
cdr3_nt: TGTGCCAGCTCACGGGACAACACTGAAGCTTTCTTT

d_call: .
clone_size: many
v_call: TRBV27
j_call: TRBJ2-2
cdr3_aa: CASSLSNSGELFF
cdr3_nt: TGTGCCAGCAGTTTATCGAACAGCGGGGAGCTGTTTTTT

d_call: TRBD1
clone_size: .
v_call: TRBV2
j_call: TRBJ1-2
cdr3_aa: CASRGGTVYGYTF
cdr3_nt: TGTGCCAGCAGGGGGGGGACAGTTTATGGCTACACCTTC

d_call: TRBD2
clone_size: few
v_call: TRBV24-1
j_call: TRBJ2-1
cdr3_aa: CATRGLAGGNEQFF
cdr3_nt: TGTGCCACCAGAGGACTAGCGGGAGGCAATGAGCAGTTCTTC

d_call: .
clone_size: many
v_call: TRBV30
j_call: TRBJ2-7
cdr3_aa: CAGSLAGFSVEQYF
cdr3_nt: TGTGCCGGGAGCCTCGCGGGATTCTCTGTCGAGCAGTACTTC

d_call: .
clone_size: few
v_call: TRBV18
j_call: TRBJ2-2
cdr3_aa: CASSPFDGGELFF
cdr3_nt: TGTGCCAGCTCACCATTTGACGGCGGGGAGCTGTTTTTT

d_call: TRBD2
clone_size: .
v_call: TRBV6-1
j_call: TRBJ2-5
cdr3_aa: CASSEFWLAGDQETQYF
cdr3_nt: TGTGCCAGCAGTGAATTTTGGCTAGCGGGAGACCAAGAGACCCAGTACTTC

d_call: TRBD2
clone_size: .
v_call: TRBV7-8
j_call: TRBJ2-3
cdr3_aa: CASSLTSGGAGTQYF
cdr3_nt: TGTGCCAGCAGCCTGACTAGCGGGGGGGCTGGTACGCAGTATTTT

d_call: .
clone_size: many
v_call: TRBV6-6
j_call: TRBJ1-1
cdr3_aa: CASSYFQGQVAFF
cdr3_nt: TGTGCCAGCAGTTACTTCCAGGGGCAGGTGGCTTTCTTT

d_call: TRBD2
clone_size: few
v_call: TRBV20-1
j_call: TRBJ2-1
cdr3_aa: CSASGRAGNEQFF
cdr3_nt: TGCAGTGCTAGCGGGAGGGCCGGAAATGAGCAGTTCTTC

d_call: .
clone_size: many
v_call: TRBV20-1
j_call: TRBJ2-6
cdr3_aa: CSAKQSGPGANVLTF
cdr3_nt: TGCAGTGCCAAGCAGTCCGGACCTGGGGCCAACGTCCTGACTTTC

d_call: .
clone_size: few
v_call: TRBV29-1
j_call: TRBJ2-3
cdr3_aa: CSVEDQDFQSTDTQYF
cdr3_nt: TGCAGCGTTGAAGATCAGGACTTTCAAAGCACAGATACGCAGTATTTT

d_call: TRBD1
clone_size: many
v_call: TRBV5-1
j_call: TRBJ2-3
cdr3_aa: CASREGAQGARGGGGSSADTQYF
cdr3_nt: TGCGCCAGCAGAGAGGGAGCGCAGGGGGCGCGGGGTGGTGGAGGCTCTTCGGCAGATACGCAGTATTTT